The following is a T cell receptor (beta chain) sequence with its context. Its specificity is not known. This record belongs to a study of monozygotic twins with inflammatory bowel disease. Whole-study findings and limits: People with IBD had fewer clonotypes in common with others than healthy twins did, especially with disease activity.

The input for each TCR library was 3,000 to 3,500 ng of total RNA. TCRdb re-called the 5' RACE reads and gives one entry per CDR3 protein, without DNA. This repertoire includes 160,000 or so distinct CDR3 sequences. The CDR3 spans 15 residues. From germline, CDR1 is MNHNS and CDR2 SASEGT. Whole blood that had not undergone T cell sorting provided the isolated total RNA. The sample consisted of blood. The clonotype comes from a human donor with ulcerative colitis or Crohn's disease, or a healthy co-twin of an affected twin (not recorded which). The chain carries TRBV6-1 and TRBJ2-5; TCRdb selects TRBD2, and the lack of DNA leaves this call unchecked. The CDR3 sequence is CASSPGLSFQETQYF.